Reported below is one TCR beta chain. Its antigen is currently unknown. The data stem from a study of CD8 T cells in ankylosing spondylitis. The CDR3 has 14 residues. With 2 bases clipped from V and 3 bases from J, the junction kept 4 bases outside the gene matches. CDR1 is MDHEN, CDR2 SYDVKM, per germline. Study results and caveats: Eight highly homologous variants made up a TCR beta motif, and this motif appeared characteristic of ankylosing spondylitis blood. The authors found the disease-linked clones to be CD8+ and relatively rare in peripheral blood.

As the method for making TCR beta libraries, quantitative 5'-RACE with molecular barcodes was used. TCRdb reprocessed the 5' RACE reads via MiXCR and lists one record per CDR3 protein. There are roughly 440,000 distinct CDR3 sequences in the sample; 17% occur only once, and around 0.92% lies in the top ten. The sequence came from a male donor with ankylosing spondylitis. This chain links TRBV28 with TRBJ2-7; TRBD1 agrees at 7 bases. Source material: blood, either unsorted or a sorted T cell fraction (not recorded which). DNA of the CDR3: TGTGCCAGCAGTTTACAGGGACAGTACTACGAGCAGTACTTC. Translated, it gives CASSLQGQYYEQYF.